This TCR beta chain was observed in a study of blood T cell repertoires in COVID-19. Germline CDR1 and CDR2: SEHNR and FQNEAQ (reference sequence). V was trimmed by 6 bases and J by 1 base, leaving 12 bases between them. The CDR3 spans 14 residues. Profiling relied on immunoSEQ multiplex PCR, and the TCRdb table lists in-frame clones only, not all of them. The sample has over 150,000 clones, approximately 83% seen once; the top ten hold about 31%. The clonotype originates from an older woman with acute or convalescent COVID-19. The chain links TRBV7-9 to TRBJ1-1; no definite D call. The sequenced material came from peripheral blood. The CDR3 coding sequence is TGTGCCAGCAGTCCGGGATACGCGAACACTGAAGCTTTCTTT. Amino acids: CASSPGYANTEAFF. The full variable domain, its missing parts supplied by reference TRBV7-9 and TRBJ1-1, is DTGVSQNPRHKITKRGQNVTFRCDPISEHNRLYWYRQTLGQGPEFLTYFQNEAQLEKSRLLSDRFSAERPKGSFSTLEIQRTEQGDSAMYLCASSPGYANTEAFFGQGTRLTVV.